These 11 T cell receptor beta chains originate from one sample sequenced in a study of naive and memory T cell subsets. Treatment in this sample: skin biopsy from PPD injection site in Mantoux-positive individual. TCR cDNA received a 3' ligated oligonucleotide that carried a UMI. Four PCR rounds used nested alpha and beta constant region primers plus the SP2 primer. TCRdb itself ran the UMI-ligation and nested PCR reads through MiXCR, one entry per CDR3 protein. The sample has 11,000 to 15,000 distinct CDR3 sequences, less than 5.5% seen once. The sample consisted of skin, taken from a tuberculin skin test site. The receptors stem from an adult in good health.

This clonotype was seen many times. The chain couples TRBV10-3 to TRBJ2-1; D not certain. The CDR3 spans 12 residues. Trimming pared 6 bases from V and 5 bases from J, leaving 8 bases between. Germline assignment: CDR1 ENHRY and CDR2 SYGVKD. In DNA form, the CDR3 reads TGTGCCATCAGCCTATCGAACAATGAGCAGTTCTTC. Protein: CAISLSNNEQFF.

This clonotype was seen ten or more times. The rearrangement links TRBV7-9 to TRBJ1-4; TRBD1 matches 11 bases. CDR3 length: 15 amino acids. Trimming at V came to 5 bases and at J to 7 bases, leaving 6 bases not matched to a gene. In germline, CDR1 is SEHNR, CDR2 FQNEAQ (reference sequence). The CDR3 nucleotides are TGTGCCAGCAGCCCACCGGGACAGGGGGGTGAAAAACTGTTTTTT. It specifies CASSPPGQGGEKLFF.

This sequence joins TRBV7-2 and TRBJ1-5; unclear D gene. Germline loops: CDR1 SGHTA, CDR2 FQGNSA. CDR3 size: 15 residues. V shed 2 bases and J shed 5 bases, with 13 bases lying between them. The CDR3 sequence is CASSLNGQSHQPQHF. CDR3 bases: TGTGCCAGCAGCTTAAATGGGCAGAGTCATCAGCCCCAGCATTTT.

This clonotype was seen many times. V is TRBV20-1 and J is TRBJ2-7; D may be TRBD2 (6 bases). Trimming removed 0 bases at V and 4 bases at J, with 13 bases between. The CDR3 runs 14 residues. Germline CDR1 DFQATT, CDR2 SNEGSKA (reference sequence). CDR3 bases: TGCAGTGCTAGAGATCTTACGGGGGTATACGAGCAGTACTTC. Its translation is CSARDLTGVYEQYF.

Concerning this clonotype: Being one base from a much bigger clone, this may be a read error. The missing conserved phenylalanine or tryptophan at the end of this CDR3 makes a read error likely. V is TRBV6-2 or TRBV6-3 and J is TRBJ1-1; D is unresolved. CDR3 size: 13 residues. V gave up 8 bases and J gave up 1 base, with 11 bases separating them. Per germline, CDR1 MNHEY and CDR2 SVGEGT. The CDR3 here is CASADTENTEAFI. The CDR3, as DNA: TGTGCCAGCGCCGATACAGAGAACACTGAAGCTTTCATT.

This clonotype has at least ten counts. This chain links TRBV29-1 with TRBJ1-1; 7 bases line up with TRBD1. Germline-derived CDR1 and CDR2 are SQVTM and ANQGSEA. Trimming removed 6 bases from V and 3 bases from J; junction bases left unmatched: 7. This CDR3 has 13 residues. CDR3 DNA: TGCAGCGTGTCCACAGGGGTTGACACTGAAGCTTTCTTT. Protein sequence: CSVSTGVDTEAFF. Combining the CDR3 with reference TRBV29-1 and TRBJ1-1 gives the whole variable domain SAVISQKPSRDICQRGTSLTIQCQVDSQVTMMFWYRQQPGQSLTLIATANQGSEATYESGFVIDKFPISRPNLTFSTLTVSNMSPEDSSIYLCSVSTGVDTEAFFGQGTRLTVV.

The chain uses TRBV2 and TRBJ1-5; no clear D gene. CDR1 is SNHLY, CDR2 FYNNEI, per germline. Trimming took off 2 bases at V and 2 bases at J, with 10 bases between the two ends. The CDR3 has 15 amino acids. The CDR3 DNA reads as TGTGCCAGCAGTGAAATGAGGGCAGGCAATCAGCCCCAGCATTTT. It translates to CASSEMRAGNQPQHF.

The chain is built from TRBV7-2 and TRBJ1-5, with D tentatively TRBD1 (6 bases). The CDR3 has 15 residues. Trimming left V 8 bases short and J 5 bases short, with 19 bases between. CDR1 is SGHTA, CDR2 FQGNSA, per germline. The CDR3 nucleotides read TGTGCCAGCTCCCACGGGGGAGGGGGGCATCAGCCCCAGCATTTT. Translating gives CASSHGGGGHQPQHF.

This clonotype was recorded at least ten times. The DNA for the CDR3 is TGCAGTGCCTCTAGCGGGAGCTCCTACGAGCAGTACTTC. This translates into CSASSGSSYEQYF. This rearrangement joins TRBV20-1 to TRBJ2-7, with TRBD2 identical over 10 bases. The CDR3 covers 13 residues. The junction had 2 bases not matched to a gene; V was cut back by 6 bases and J by 0 bases. CDR1 is DFQATT and CDR2 is SNEGSKA in the germline V gene (reference sequence).

At least ten counts were recorded for this clonotype. This chain links TRBV5-6 with TRBJ2-5; tentatively, D is TRBD1 (5 bases). Trimming pared 5 bases from V and 5 bases from J, leaving 19 bases between. Per germline, CDR1 SGHDT and CDR2 YYEEEE. This CDR3 is built from 15 residues. This chain's CDR3 is CASSTHDSETETQYF. CDR3 bases: TGTGCCAGCAGTACGCACGACAGCGAAACGGAGACCCAGTACTTC.

This clonotype was detected ten times or more. The CDR3 loop reads CATSRDRGAQPQHF. The CDR3 DNA sequence: TGTGCCACCAGCAGAGACAGGGGAGCTCAGCCCCAGCATTTT. The V gene is TRBV15, the J gene TRBJ1-5; tentative D call: TRBD1 (6 bases). Germline V gene data show CDR1 as LNHNV and CDR2 as YYDKDF (reference sequence). There are 14 residues in the CDR3. Trimming removed 0 bases at V and 6 bases at J, with 9 bases between.